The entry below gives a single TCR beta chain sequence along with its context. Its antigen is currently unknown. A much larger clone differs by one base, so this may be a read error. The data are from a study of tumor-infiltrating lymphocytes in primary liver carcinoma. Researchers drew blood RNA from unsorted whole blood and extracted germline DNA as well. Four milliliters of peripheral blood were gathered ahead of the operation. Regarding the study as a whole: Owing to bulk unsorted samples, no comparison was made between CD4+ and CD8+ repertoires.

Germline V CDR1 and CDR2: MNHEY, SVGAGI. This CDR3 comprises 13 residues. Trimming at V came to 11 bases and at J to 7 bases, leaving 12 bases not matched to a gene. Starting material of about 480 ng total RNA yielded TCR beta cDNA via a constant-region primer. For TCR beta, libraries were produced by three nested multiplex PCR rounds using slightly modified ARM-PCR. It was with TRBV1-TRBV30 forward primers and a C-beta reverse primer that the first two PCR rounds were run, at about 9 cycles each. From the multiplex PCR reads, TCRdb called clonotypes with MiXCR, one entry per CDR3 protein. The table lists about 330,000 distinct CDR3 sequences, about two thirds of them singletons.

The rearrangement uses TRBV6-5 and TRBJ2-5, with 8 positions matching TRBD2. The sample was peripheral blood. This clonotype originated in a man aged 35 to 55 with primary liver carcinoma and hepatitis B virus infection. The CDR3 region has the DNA TGTGCCTCCGACGGGGGGGTTGAATGGACCCAGTACTTC. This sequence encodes CASDGGVEWTQYF.